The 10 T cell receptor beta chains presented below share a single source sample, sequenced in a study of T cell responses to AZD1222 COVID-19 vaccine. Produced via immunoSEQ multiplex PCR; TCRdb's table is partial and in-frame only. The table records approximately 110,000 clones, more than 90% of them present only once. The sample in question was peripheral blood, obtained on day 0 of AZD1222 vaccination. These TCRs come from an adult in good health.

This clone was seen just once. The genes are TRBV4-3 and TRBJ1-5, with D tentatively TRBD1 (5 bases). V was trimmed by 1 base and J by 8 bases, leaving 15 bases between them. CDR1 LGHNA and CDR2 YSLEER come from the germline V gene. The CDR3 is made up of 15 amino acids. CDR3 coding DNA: TGCGCCAGCAGCCAAGGTCTTGGGGGAATAAAGCCCCAGCATTTT. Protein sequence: CASSQGLGGIKPQHF.

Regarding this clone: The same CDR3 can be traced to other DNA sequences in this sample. The CDR3 nucleotides are TGCGCCAGCAGCTCCCAAGAGACCCAGTACTTC. Residues: CASSSQETQYF. This sequence joins TRBV5-1 and TRBJ2-5; D remains unclear. CDR3 length equals 11 residues. V was pared by 3 bases and J by 1 base, with 1 base between. Germline lookup yields CDR1 SGHRS and CDR2 YFSETQ. The whole variable domain, remainder taken from reference TRBV5-1 and TRBJ2-5, is KAGVTQTPRYLIKTRGQQVTLSCSPISGHRSVSWYQQTPGQGLQFLFEYFSETQRNKGNFPGRFSGRQFSNSRSEMNVSTLELGDSALYLCASSSQETQYFGPGTRLLVL.

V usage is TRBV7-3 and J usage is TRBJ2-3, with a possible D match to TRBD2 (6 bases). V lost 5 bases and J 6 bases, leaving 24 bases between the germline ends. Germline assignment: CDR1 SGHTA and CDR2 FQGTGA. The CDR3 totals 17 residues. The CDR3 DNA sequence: TGTGCCAGCAGCCCAAACCCCCGGGAGCGCTGGTCTGATACGCAGTATTTT. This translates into CASSPNPRERWSDTQYF. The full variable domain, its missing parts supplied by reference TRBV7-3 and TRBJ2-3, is GAGVSQTPSNKVTEKGKYVELRCDPISGHTALYWYRQSLGQGPEFLIYFQGTGAADDSGLPNDRFFAVRPEGSVSTLKIQRTERGDSAVYLCASSPNPRERWSDTQYFGPGTRLTVL.

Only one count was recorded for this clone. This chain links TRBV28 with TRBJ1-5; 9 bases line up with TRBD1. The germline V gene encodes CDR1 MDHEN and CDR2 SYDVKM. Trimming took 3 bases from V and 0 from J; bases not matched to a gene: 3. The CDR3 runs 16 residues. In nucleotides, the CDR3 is TGTGCCAGCAGTTTTGGGACAGGGAGTAGCAATCAGCCCCAGCATTTT. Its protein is CASSFGTGSSNQPQHF. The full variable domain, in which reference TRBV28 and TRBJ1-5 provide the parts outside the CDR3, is DVKVTQSSRYLVKRTGEKVFLECVQDMDHENMFWYRQDPGLGLRLIYFSYDVKMKEKGDIPEGYSVSREKKERFSLILESASTNQTSMYLCASSFGTGSSNQPQHFGDGTRLSIL.

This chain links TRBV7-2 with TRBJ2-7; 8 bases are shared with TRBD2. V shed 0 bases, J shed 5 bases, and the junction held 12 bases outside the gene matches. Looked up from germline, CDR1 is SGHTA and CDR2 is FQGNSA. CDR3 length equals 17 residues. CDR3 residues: CASSLARMGAGDDEQYF. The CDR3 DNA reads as TGTGCCAGCAGCTTAGCCCGGATGGGAGCGGGGGACGACGAGCAGTACTTC.

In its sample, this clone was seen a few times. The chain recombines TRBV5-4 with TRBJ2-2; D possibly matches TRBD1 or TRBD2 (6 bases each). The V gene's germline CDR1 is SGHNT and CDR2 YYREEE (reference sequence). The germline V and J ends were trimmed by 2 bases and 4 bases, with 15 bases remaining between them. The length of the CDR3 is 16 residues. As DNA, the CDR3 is TGTGCCAGCAGCTTCGGGGGCAGGGGTGTCACCGGGGAGCTGTTTTTT. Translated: CASSFGGRGVTGELFF.

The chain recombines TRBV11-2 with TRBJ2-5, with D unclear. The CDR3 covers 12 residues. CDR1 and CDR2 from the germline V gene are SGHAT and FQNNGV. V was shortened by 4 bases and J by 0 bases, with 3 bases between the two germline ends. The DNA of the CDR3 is TGTGCCAGCAGCTGGTACCAAGAGACCCAGTACTTC. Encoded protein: CASSWYQETQYF.

CDR3 sequence: CASSLALGEETQYF. DNA for the CDR3: TGTGCCAGCAGCTTAGCCCTAGGGGAAGAGACCCAGTACTTC. This rearrangement joins TRBV7-2 to TRBJ2-5; TRBD1 might be the D (5 bases). V shed 0 bases and J shed 3 bases, with 8 bases lying between them. This CDR3 has 14 amino acids. Per the germline V gene, CDR1 is SGHTA and CDR2 is FQGNSA.

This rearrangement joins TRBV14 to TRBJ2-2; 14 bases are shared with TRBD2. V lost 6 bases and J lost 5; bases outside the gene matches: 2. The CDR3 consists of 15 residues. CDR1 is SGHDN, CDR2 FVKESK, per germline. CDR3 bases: TGTGCCAGCAGGAGGACTAGCGGGAGGACCGGGGAGCTGTTTTTT. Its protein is CASRRTSGRTGELFF. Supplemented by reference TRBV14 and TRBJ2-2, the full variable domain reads EAGVTQFPSHSVIEKGQTVTLRCDPISGHDNLYWYRRVMGKEIKFLLHFVKESKQDESGMPNNRFLAERTGGTYSTLKVQPAELEDSGVYFCASRRTSGRTGELFFGEGSRLTVL.

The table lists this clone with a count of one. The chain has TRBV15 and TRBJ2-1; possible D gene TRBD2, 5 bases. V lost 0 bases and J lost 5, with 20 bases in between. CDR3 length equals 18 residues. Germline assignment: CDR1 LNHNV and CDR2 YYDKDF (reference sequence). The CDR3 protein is CATSRESLLDFGNNEQFF. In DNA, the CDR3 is TGTGCCACCAGCAGAGAGAGCCTCTTGGACTTCGGTAACAATGAGCAGTTCTTC.